This entry lists 2 T cell receptor beta chains sequenced from one sample in a study of blood T cells in healthy people across ages. The use of a sample-barcoded 5' primer and a J-beta primer mix characterized a second PCR of about 7 to 12 cycles. MiXCR was run by TCRdb on the 5' RACE reads, yielding one entry per CDR3 protein. The data show roughly 730,000 distinct CDR3 sequences, about 61% seen once. Input material: blood. The receptors come from a man aged 40-49 years in good health.

The chain carries TRBV20-1 and TRBJ2-3; 15 bases align to TRBD2. There are 18 residues in the CDR3. The germline gives CDR1 DFQATT, CDR2 SNEGSKA (reference sequence). V lost 2 bases and J lost 0; bases outside the gene matches: 6. CDR3 in DNA: TGCAGTGCTAGACACGGGACTAGCGGGAGGCTGAGCACAGATACGCAGTATTTT. Amino acids: CSARHGTSGRLSTDTQYF.

The V and J genes are TRBV5-1 and TRBJ2-7; D possibly corresponds to TRBD2 (5 bases). Per the germline V gene, CDR1 is SGHRS and CDR2 is YFSETQ. The CDR3 has 15 residues. The V end was cut by 4 bases, the J end by 4 bases, with 18 bases between. The CDR3 sequence is CASSLNSISDYEQYF. CDR3 in DNA: TGCGCCAGCAGCCTCAACTCAATTAGCGATTACGAGCAGTACTTC.